These 22 T cell receptor beta chains came from one sample sequenced in a study of T-cell reconstitution after alpha-beta-depleted transplantation in children. Construction of the TCRbeta library involved unique molecular identifiers. One entry per CDR3 protein results from TCRdb running MiXCR on the PCR reads. The sample includes 700,000 to 950,000 distinct CDR3 sequences, 15% to 20% of them seen just once. Specimen: PBMCs, mostly from graft donor cells, collected 360 days after TCRalphabeta/CD19-depleted stem cell transplant. The receptors come from a male patient aged 10-17 years who had a stem cell transplant for acute lymphoblastic leukemia, so the T cells may come from the graft donor.

This clonotype was seen a few times. This rearrangement joins TRBV3-1 to TRBJ1-2; D not resolved. The CDR3 is 13 amino acids. Germline V gives CDR1 LGHDT, CDR2 YNNKEL (reference sequence). The V gene lost 0 bases and the J gene lost 8 bases, with 10 bases spanning the gap. This CDR3 is CASSQDGEGGYTF. As DNA, the CDR3 is TGTGCCAGCAGCCAAGATGGAGAAGGAGGCTACACCTTC.

The chain links TRBV13 to TRBJ2-5; no definite D call. The CDR3 contains 14 residues. CDR1 is PRHDT, CDR2 FYEKMQ, per germline (reference sequence). The V end lost 5 bases, the J end lost 1 base, and 11 bases lay between the germline ends. The CDR3: CASSPTSTQETQYF. In DNA, the CDR3 is TGTGCCAGCAGCCCCACGAGCACCCAAGAGACCCAGTACTTC.

This sequence joins TRBV4-1 and TRBJ2-1, with TRBD1 as a possible D gene (7 bases). This CDR3 has 17 residues. Looked up from germline, CDR1 is MGHRA and CDR2 is YSYEKL. The germline V and J ends were trimmed by 3 bases and 3 bases, with 18 bases remaining between them. Here the CDR3 DNA reads TGCGCCAGCAGCCAGATGGGGGGCAGGGGGTTCTACAATGAGCAGTTCTTC. It codes for CASSQMGGRGFYNEQFF.

This clonotype was seen more than once but under ten times. The J gene is TRBJ2-7, the V gene TRBV5-1; 13 nucleotides align to TRBD2. Trimming took 0 bases from V and 6 from J; bases not matched to a gene: 6. The germline CDR1 and CDR2 sequences are SGHRS and YFSETQ. The CDR3 totals 16 residues. The CDR3 nucleotides read TGCGCCAGCAGCTTGGCGCCGGGACTAGCGGGAATCGAGCAGTACTTC. Its translation: CASSLAPGLAGIEQYF.

This chain uses TRBV7-8 with TRBJ2-2, with D hard to call. V lost 5 bases to trimming and J lost 6 bases, with 13 bases between them. This CDR3 comprises 14 residues. Germline CDR1 is SGHVS and CDR2 is FQNEAQ. The chain's CDR3 is CASSAYRVSGELFF. The DNA of the CDR3 is TGTGCCAGCAGCGCCTATAGGGTTTCCGGGGAGCTGTTTTTT.

This clonotype showed up just a few times. CDR3: CASSTRQAANYGYTF. CDR3 nucleotides: TGCGCCAGCAGCACCCGACAGGCTGCTAACTATGGCTACACCTTC. The chain employs TRBV4-1 and TRBJ1-2; possible D gene TRBD1, 6 bases. The length of the CDR3 is 15 residues. V was cut by 5 bases and J by 0 bases, with 13 bases left in between. Germline V gives CDR1 MGHRA, CDR2 YSYEKL.

The chain is built from TRBV7-9 and TRBJ2-3; 9 positions agree with TRBD2. The germline V gene has CDR1 SEHNR and CDR2 FQNEAQ (reference sequence). V shed 3 bases, J shed 3 bases, and the junction held 4 bases outside the gene matches. The CDR3 is 15 amino acids. As DNA, the CDR3 is TGTGCCAGCAGCTTTCAAGCGGGAGGTACAGATACGCAGTATTTT. Amino acids: CASSFQAGGTDTQYF.

This clonotype was detected many times. The chain is built from TRBV20-1 and TRBJ2-1; D unclear. This CDR3 has 13 residues. Germline V CDR1 and CDR2: DFQATT, SNEGSKA (reference sequence). Deletions cut 2 bases from V and 7 bases from J, with 12 bases between. The CDR3 DNA is TGCAGTGCTAGACCGCCAGCCTTTAATGAGCAGTTCTTC. Protein sequence: CSARPPAFNEQFF.

This clonotype appeared a few times. The genes are TRBV25-1 and TRBJ2-7; a weak D match, TRBD1 (6 bases). V was shortened by 2 bases and J by 5 bases, with 13 bases between the two germline ends. Germline values: CDR1 MGHDK, CDR2 SYGVNS. The CDR3 consists of 14 residues. The chain's CDR3 is CASSEQGPKHEQYF. CDR3 bases: TGTGCCAGCAGTGAACAGGGGCCCAAGCACGAGCAGTACTTC.

This rearrangement joins TRBV15 to TRBJ2-1; D is ambiguous. Germline V lookup: CDR1 LNHNV, CDR2 YYDKDF (reference sequence). The CDR3 has 17 residues. The ends were cut back, 0 bases at V and 4 bases at J, with 16 bases in the middle. CDR3 nucleotide sequence: TGTGCCACCAGCAGAGATGGCCGCCTAGGGTTATACAATGAGCAGTTCTTC. It codes for CATSRDGRLGLYNEQFF.

This clonotype turned up a few times. The chain uses TRBV2 and TRBJ1-5, with unresolved D. CDR3 length: 15 amino acids. With 7 bases removed from V and 2 bases from J, the gap between germline ends came to 15 bases. Per germline, CDR1 SNHLY and CDR2 FYNNEI. The CDR3 bases are TGTGCCAGCACCAAAGGTGGAGGACGCAATCAGCCCCAGCATTTT. Its protein is CASTKGGGRNQPQHF.

This clonotype turned up a few times. The genes are TRBV4-1 and TRBJ2-5; maybe TRBD1 (6 bases). Germline CDR1 MGHRA, CDR2 YSYEKL. CDR3 length: 19 amino acids. The V and J ends lost 4 bases and 2 bases respectively, with 26 bases between them. CDR3 in DNA: TGCGCCAGCAGCCCCCACCTTTACAGGGTCGGGTTTGGGCAAGAGACCCAGTACTTC. It translates to CASSPHLYRVGFGQETQYF.

This clonotype was observed a few times. This rearrangement joins TRBV12-3 or TRBV12-4 to TRBJ2-3; weak D call: TRBD2 (7 bases). The CDR3 covers 14 residues. The V gene lost 10 bases and the J gene lost 4 bases, with 18 bases spanning the gap. This CDR3 is CAIRRGGRSDTQYF. CDR3 bases: TGTGCCATCAGAAGGGGGGGGCGATCAGATACGCAGTATTTT.

Only a few counts were recorded for this clonotype. A read error may produce the germline difference seen at one junction end. The chain uses TRBV4-1 and TRBJ2-1; D is uncertain. This CDR3 spans 15 amino acids. CDR1 and CDR2 from the germline V gene are MGHRA and YSYEKL. The CDR3 sequence: CATSSVKSSYNEQFF. The CDR3 DNA is TGCGCCACCAGCTCGGTTAAGAGCTCCTACAATGAGCAGTTCTTC.

The rearrangement links TRBV10-3 to TRBJ1-1; TRBD1 is a possible D gene (5 bases). CDR1 is ENHRY and CDR2 is SYGVKD in the germline V gene. This CDR3 comprises 16 residues. With 3 bases removed from V and 0 bases from J, the gap between germline ends came to 14 bases. The CDR3 loop is CAISEEGRGMNTEAFF. The CDR3 DNA reads as TGTGCCATCAGTGAAGAGGGGAGAGGCATGAACACTGAAGCTTTCTTT.

The V and J genes are TRBV4-1 and TRBJ2-7; D gene uncertain. The CDR3 has 16 amino acids. Trimming shortened V by 2 bases and J by 4 bases, and 18 bases separated the two germline ends. Germline CDR1 reads MGHRA; CDR2 reads YSYEKL. CDR3 DNA sequence: TGCGCCAGCAGCCAACCCACCTCGAGGTTAAGGTACGAGCAGTACTTC. As protein: CASSQPTSRLRYEQYF.

The J gene is TRBJ2-2, the V gene TRBV7-3, with D uncertain. The CDR3 has 16 amino acids. V was cut by 2 bases and J by 6 bases, with 16 bases left in between. Germline CDR1 and CDR2: SGHTA and FQGTGA. The chain's CDR3 is CASSLVSRAVAGELFF. As DNA, the CDR3 is TGTGCCAGCAGCTTAGTCTCAAGGGCGGTCGCCGGGGAGCTGTTTTTT.

The chain recombines TRBV15 with TRBJ2-3; no definite D call. The V gene's germline CDR1 is LNHNV and CDR2 YYDKDF (reference sequence). This CDR3 has 12 residues. Trimming left V 1 base short and J 10 bases short, with 9 bases between. The CDR3 spells CATSRVRGSQYF. The CDR3 bases are TGTGCCACCAGCAGAGTGAGAGGTTCGCAGTATTTT.

This clonotype has a count of ten or more. The chain couples TRBV2 to TRBJ1-1; D call uncertain. The CDR3 totals 15 residues. Germline V gene sequence: CDR1 SNHLY, CDR2 FYNNEI. The V end was cut by 2 bases, the J end by 1 base, with 11 bases between. The CDR3 bases are TGTGCCAGCAGTGAATCGAGGCGTGGGAACACTGAAGCTTTCTTT. This sequence encodes CASSESRRGNTEAFF.

This sequence joins TRBV11-3 and TRBJ2-2; TRBD1 matches at 8 bases. Germline CDR1 SGHNT, CDR2 YENEEA. V was clipped by 3 bases and J by 0 bases; unmatched bases: 3. The CDR3 contains 16 residues. The CDR3 is CASSFGQGANTGELFF. In nucleotides, the CDR3 is TGTGCCAGCAGCTTCGGACAGGGAGCGAACACCGGGGAGCTGTTTTTT.

The table lists this clonotype with a few counts. V usage is TRBV12-3 or TRBV12-4 and J usage is TRBJ2-6; D is uncertain. The CDR3 runs to 15 residues. V lost 3 bases and J 2 bases, leaving 8 bases between the germline ends. This CDR3 is CASSFWAPGANVLTF. CDR3 sequence (DNA): TGTGCCAGCAGTTTCTGGGCGCCTGGGGCCAACGTCCTGACTTTC.

This clonotype was seen a handful of times. The chain links TRBV20-1 to TRBJ2-1; TRBD2 is a possible D gene (6 bases). CDR1 is DFQATT and CDR2 is SNEGSKA in the germline V gene (reference sequence). V lost 1 base to trimming and J lost 8 bases, with 15 bases between them. CDR3 length equals 14 residues. The chain's CDR3 is CSARGIGSFDEQFF. DNA of the CDR3: TGCAGTGCTAGAGGAATCGGGAGCTTTGATGAGCAGTTCTTC.